This T cell receptor (beta chain) is from a study of shared clonotypes between healthy human individuals. About this clone itself: No antigen is known for it.

Study observations and caveats: Donor clonotype sharing was expected to depend on sequencing depth.

Using immunoSEQ multiplex PCR, the repertoire was profiled, and TCRdb retains in-frame clones only, with some absent. This sample carries about 2 million clones, about 94% of them seen once, and the ten largest clones take roughly 1%. Naive CD8 cells, CD45RO-negative and positively selected for CCR7, excluded terminally differentiated effector memory CD45RA+ cells. V was cut by 0 bases and J by 2 bases, with 11 bases left in between. CDR1 is LGHNA and CDR2 is YSLEER in the germline V gene. The CDR3 is 16 amino acids. The J gene is TRBJ2-1, the V gene TRBV4-3; perhaps TRBD2 as D (5 bases). The sequenced material came from naive CD8+ T cells sorted from blood. The source is a man aged 18 to 30 in good health. The CDR3 reads CASSQDYGEPYNEQFF. The CDR3 region has the DNA TGCGCCAGCAGCCAAGATTACGGGGAACCCTACAATGAGCAGTTCTTC.